What follows are 20 T cell receptor beta chains derived from one specimen sequenced in a study of blood T cell repertoires in COVID-19. TCRdb's table, derived via immunoSEQ multiplex PCR, lists solely in-frame clones and lacks some. The sample consists of some 150,000 clones, 70% to 80% of them appearing once. Sequencing was done on a sample of peripheral blood. All receptors come from an elderly woman with active or convalescent COVID-19.

The rearrangement uses TRBV5-1 and TRBJ1-2; TRBD1 matches 7 bases. Germline CDR1 reads SGHRS; CDR2 reads YFSETQ. After removal of 4 bases from V and 0 bases from J, the junction contained 3 bases not matched to a gene. The CDR3 totals 14 residues. CDR3: CASSPGQPNYGYTF. The CDR3 nucleotides are TGCGCCAGCAGCCCGGGACAGCCTAACTATGGCTACACCTTC.

V and J are TRBV28 and TRBJ2-7, with D maybe TRBD2 (5 bases). Germline-derived CDR1 and CDR2 are MDHEN and SYDVKM. This CDR3 spans 15 amino acids. V was clipped by 4 bases and J by 6 bases, with 19 bases between them. The CDR3 DNA reads TGTGCCAGCAGTTACACACGGACGGGGTTTCGCGAGCAGTACTTC. This translates into CASSYTRTGFREQYF.

This sequence joins TRBV27 and TRBJ1-4; TRBD1 is a possible D gene (5 bases). V lost 6 bases and J 7 bases, leaving 18 bases between the germline ends. The CDR3 has 15 residues. CDR1 is MNHEY, CDR2 SMNVEV, per germline (reference sequence). The chain's CDR3 is CASSQTGAGGEKLFF. The CDR3, as DNA: TGTGCCAGCAGCCAAACGGGAGCTGGGGGTGAAAAACTGTTTTTT.

The genes are TRBV11-2 and TRBJ2-7; 8 bases map to TRBD1. After removal of 1 base from V and 3 bases from J, the junction contained 5 bases not matched to a gene. CDR1 is SGHAT, CDR2 FQNNGV, per germline. The CDR3 covers 15 residues. The DNA of the CDR3 is TGTGCCAGCAGCTTAGGCGCAGGGGGCTTCTACGAGCAGTACTTC. It is translated as CASSLGAGGFYEQYF. Variable domain in full (rest from reference TRBV11-2 and TRBJ2-7): EAGVAQSPRYKIIEKRQSVAFWCNPISGHATLYWYQQILGQGPKLLIQFQNNGVVDDSQLPKDRFSAERLKGVDSTLKIQPAKLEDSAVYLCASSLGAGGFYEQYFGPGTRLTVT.

A few counts support this clone. V usage is TRBV5-1 and J usage is TRBJ2-2; no definite D call. The V end lost 1 base, the J end lost 13 bases, and 8 bases lay between the germline ends. Germline assignment: CDR1 SGHRS and CDR2 YFSETQ. This CDR3 has 11 residues. CDR3 sequence reads: CASSLTEVLFF. CDR3 nucleotides: TGCGCCAGCAGCTTGACTGAGGTGCTGTTTTTT. Filled out from reference TRBV5-1 and TRBJ2-2, the complete variable domain reads KAGVTQTPRYLIKTRGQQVTLSCSPISGHRSVSWYQQTPGQGLQFLFEYFSETQRNKGNFPGRFSGRQFSNSRSEMNVSTLELGDSALYLCASSLTEVLFFGEGSRLTVL.

The V gene is TRBV5-4, the J gene TRBJ2-1; 8 bases fit TRBD2. The ends lost 7 bases at V and 5 bases at J; junction bases unmatched: 8. The CDR3 contains 14 residues. The germline V gene encodes CDR1 SGHNT and CDR2 YYREEE (reference sequence). The CDR3 DNA follows: TGTGCCAGCGGGGGACGGGGGGGCGACAATGAGCAGTTCTTC. It is translated as CASGGRGGDNEQFF.

As regards this clone: This may stem from a read error, because a much larger clone lies one nucleotide away. The rearrangement joins TRBV5-1 to TRBJ2-3; D is unclear. Germline V gene sequence: CDR1 SGHRS, CDR2 YFSETQ. Trimming shortened V by 0 bases and J by 0 bases, and 5 bases separated the two germline ends. The CDR3 is made up of 14 amino acids. CDR3 DNA: TGCGCCAGCAGCTTGGGGCCTAGCACAGATACGCAGTATTTT. Translation gives CASSLGPSTDTQYF.

V is TRBV4-1 and J is TRBJ2-7; 7 nucleotides match TRBD1. V lost 2 bases to trimming and J lost 2 bases; unmatched junction nucleotides: 12. The CDR3 spans 17 residues. Looked up from germline, CDR1 is MGHRA and CDR2 is YSYEKL. As DNA, the CDR3 is TGCGCCAGCAGCCAAAAAGTAGGAAGTGACAGGGCCTACGAGCAGTACTTC. Its translation is CASSQKVGSDRAYEQYF.

The gene calls are TRBV7-3 and TRBJ1-2, with D perhaps TRBD1 (5 bases). Trimming took 2 bases from V and 6 from J, leaving 10 bases between them. The CDR3 sequence is 13 residues long. Germline CDR1 and CDR2: SGHTA and FQGTGA. This chain's CDR3 is CASSLSPGDGYTF. In DNA form, the CDR3 reads TGTGCCAGCAGCTTATCCCCGGGGGATGGCTACACCTTC.

V is TRBV19 and J is TRBJ1-2, with 9 bases aligning to TRBD1. Germline CDR1 and CDR2: LNHDA and SQIVND (reference sequence). The CDR3 runs 16 residues. Unmatched junction bases numbered 10, after V lost 4 bases and J lost 4 bases. The chain's CDR3 is CASSTSNRGPGYGYTF. The CDR3 nucleotides are TGTGCCAGTAGTACCTCCAACAGGGGGCCAGGCTATGGCTACACCTTC. Looking up the rest from reference TRBV19 and TRBJ1-2 gives the full variable domain: DGGITQSPKYLFRKEGQNVTLSCEQNLNHDAMYWYRQDPGQGLRLIYYSQIVNDFQKGDIAEGYSVSREKKESFPLTVTSAQKNPTAFYLCASSTSNRGPGYGYTFGSGTRLTVV.

The V call is TRBV4-1, the J call TRBJ1-2; D might be TRBD1 (6 bases). The CDR3 sequence is 17 residues long. Germline loops: CDR1 MGHRA, CDR2 YSYEKL. V was cut by 0 bases and J by 6 bases, with 20 bases left in between. The DNA for the CDR3 is TGCGCCAGCAGCCAAGATCATTTTCCAGGGGCAGGTGATGGCTACACCTTC. Its translation: CASSQDHFPGAGDGYTF.

The table lists this clone with a count of one. The chain recombines TRBV7-2 with TRBJ2-1, with 11 bases fitting TRBD2. This CDR3 is 14 amino acids long. CDR1 and CDR2 (germline): SGHTA, FQGNSA. Losses at the gene ends were 5 bases for V and 8 bases for J; bases not matched to a gene: 5. CDR3 amino acids: CASSVSGGGDEQFF. DNA for the CDR3: TGTGCCAGCAGCGTTAGCGGGGGGGGCGATGAGCAGTTCTTC.

The chain is built from TRBV2 and TRBJ2-1; D possibly corresponds to TRBD1 (6 bases). Trimming pared 6 bases from V and 3 bases from J, leaving 9 bases between. Germline-derived CDR1 and CDR2 are SNHLY and FYNNEI. The CDR3 is made up of 13 amino acids. The DNA of the CDR3 is TGTGCCAGCAGCCAGGACAGCTACAATGAGCAGTTCTTC. Protein: CASSQDSYNEQFF.

V gene TRBV27 combines with J gene TRBJ1-6, with 10 bases identical to TRBD1. The CDR3 sequence is 15 residues long. J gave up 6 bases and V 6 bases, and 5 bases lay outside the gene matches. The germline CDR1 and CDR2 sequences are MNHEY and SMNVEV (reference sequence). The CDR3 loop is CASRPGTGVNSPLHF. CDR3 nucleotides: TGTGCCAGCAGGCCCGGGACAGGGGTTAATTCACCCCTCCACTTT.

The CDR3 region is CASSMTGPTGELFF. As DNA, the CDR3 is TGTGCCAGCAGCATGACAGGTCCCACCGGGGAGCTGTTTTTT. V gene TRBV6-5 combines with J gene TRBJ2-2; the D gene is possibly TRBD1 (6 bases). Trimming removed 6 bases from V and 4 bases from J, with 12 bases in between. This CDR3 is 14 amino acids long. The germline CDR1 and CDR2 sequences are MNHEY and SVGAGI.

The rearrangement links TRBV4-1 to TRBJ1-1; 8 bases map to TRBD1. Trimming at V came to 1 base and at J to 0 bases, leaving 1 base not matched to a gene. The germline V gene has CDR1 MGHRA and CDR2 YSYEKL. The CDR3 runs 15 residues. The CDR3 coding sequence is TGCGCCAGCAGCCAAGGACAGGGGATGAACACTGAAGCTTTCTTT. It encodes CASSQGQGMNTEAFF.

The CDR3 sequence is CASSLAGGPNQPQHF. In nucleotides, the CDR3 is TGTGCCAGCAGCTTAGCAGGGGGCCCCAATCAGCCCCAGCATTTT. V and J are TRBV7-2 and TRBJ1-5; TRBD1 aligns across 7 bases. The ends lost 0 bases at V and 3 bases at J; junction bases unmatched: 2. The V gene's germline CDR1 is SGHTA and CDR2 FQGNSA. The CDR3 length is 15 residues.

V gene TRBV6-6 combines with J gene TRBJ2-5; 7 bases agree with TRBD1. J was trimmed by 3 bases and V by 2 bases; bases with no gene match: 9. The germline gives CDR1 MNHNY, CDR2 SVGAGI (reference sequence). The CDR3 spans 16 residues. Here the CDR3 reads CASSYEAGGQKETQYF. The CDR3 region has the DNA TGTGCCAGCAGTTACGAGGCAGGGGGACAAAAAGAGACCCAGTACTTC.

This clone was seen a handful of times. This chain uses TRBV7-2 with TRBJ1-2; the match to TRBD1 covers 11 bases. Germline assignment: CDR1 SGHTA and CDR2 FQGNSA. With V trimmed by 5 bases and J by 7 bases, 6 bases remained unmatched. CDR3 length: 14 residues. This chain's CDR3 is CASSEDRGQGGYTF. DNA for the CDR3: TGTGCCAGCAGCGAGGACAGGGGGCAGGGTGGCTACACCTTC.

V gene TRBV3-1 (or the pseudogene TRBV3-2) combines with J gene TRBJ1-2, with D uncertain. There are 16 residues in the CDR3. V lost 6 bases and J lost 1, with 18 bases in between. Germline V gene sequence: CDR1 LGHDT, CDR2 YNNKEL (reference sequence). In nucleotides, the CDR3 is TGTGCCAGCAGTCCTGGGAGACGACAAAGTAACTATGGCTACACCTTC. Protein: CASSPGRRQSNYGYTF.